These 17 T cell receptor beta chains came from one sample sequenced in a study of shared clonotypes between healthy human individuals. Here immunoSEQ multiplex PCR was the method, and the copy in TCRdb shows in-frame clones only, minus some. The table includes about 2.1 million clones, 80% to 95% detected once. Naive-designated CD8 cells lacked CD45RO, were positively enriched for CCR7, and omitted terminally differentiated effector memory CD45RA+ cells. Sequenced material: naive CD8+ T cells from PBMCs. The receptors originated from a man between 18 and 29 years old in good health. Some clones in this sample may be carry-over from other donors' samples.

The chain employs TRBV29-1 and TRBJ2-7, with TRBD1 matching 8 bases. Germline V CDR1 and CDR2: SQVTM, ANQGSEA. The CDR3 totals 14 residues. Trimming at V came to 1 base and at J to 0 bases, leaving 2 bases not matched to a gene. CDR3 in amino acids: CSVEGDRSSYEQYF. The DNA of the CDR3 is TGCAGCGTTGAAGGGGACAGGAGCTCCTACGAGCAGTACTTC.

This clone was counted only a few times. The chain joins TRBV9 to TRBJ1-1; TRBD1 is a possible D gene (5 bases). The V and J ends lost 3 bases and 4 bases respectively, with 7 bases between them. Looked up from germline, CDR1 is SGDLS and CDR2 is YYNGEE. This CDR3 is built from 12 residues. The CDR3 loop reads CASSEGSTEAFF. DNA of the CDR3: TGTGCCAGCAGCGAGGGGTCCACTGAAGCTTTCTTT.

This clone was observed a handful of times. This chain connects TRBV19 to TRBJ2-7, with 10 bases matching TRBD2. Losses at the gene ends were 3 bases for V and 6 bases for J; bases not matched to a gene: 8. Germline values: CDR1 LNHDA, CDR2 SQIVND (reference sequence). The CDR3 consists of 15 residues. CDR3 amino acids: CASSILLAGVGEQYF. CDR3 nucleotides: TGTGCCAGTAGTATTCTCCTAGCGGGAGTCGGCGAGCAGTACTTC.

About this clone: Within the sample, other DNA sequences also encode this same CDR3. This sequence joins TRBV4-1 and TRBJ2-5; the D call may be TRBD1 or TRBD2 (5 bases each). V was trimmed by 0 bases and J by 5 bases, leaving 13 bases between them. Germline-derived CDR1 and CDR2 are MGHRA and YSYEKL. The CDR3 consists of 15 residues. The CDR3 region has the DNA TGCGCCAGCAGCCAAGATCTAAGGGGACGGGAGACCCAGTACTTC. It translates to CASSQDLRGRETQYF.

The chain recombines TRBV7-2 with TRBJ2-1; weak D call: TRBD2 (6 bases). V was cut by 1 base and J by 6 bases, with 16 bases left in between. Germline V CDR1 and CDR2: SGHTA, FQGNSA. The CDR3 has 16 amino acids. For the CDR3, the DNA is TGTGCCAGCAGCTTAGTCCCGGAGGGCCCGAGCAATGAGCAGTTCTTC. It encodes CASSLVPEGPSNEQFF.

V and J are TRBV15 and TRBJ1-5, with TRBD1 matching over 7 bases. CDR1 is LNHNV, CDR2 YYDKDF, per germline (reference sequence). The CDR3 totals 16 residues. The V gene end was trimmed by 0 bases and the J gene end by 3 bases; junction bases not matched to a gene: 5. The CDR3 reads CATSRDGGTVNQPQHF. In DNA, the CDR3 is TGTGCCACCAGCAGAGATGGCGGGACAGTCAATCAGCCCCAGCATTTT.

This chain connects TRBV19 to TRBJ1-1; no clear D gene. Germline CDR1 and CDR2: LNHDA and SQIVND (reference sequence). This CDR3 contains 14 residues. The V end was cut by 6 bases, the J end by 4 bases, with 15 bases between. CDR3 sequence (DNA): TGTGCCAGTAGGGAAAAGGGCCTCGGCACTGAAGCTTTCTTT. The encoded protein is CASREKGLGTEAFF.

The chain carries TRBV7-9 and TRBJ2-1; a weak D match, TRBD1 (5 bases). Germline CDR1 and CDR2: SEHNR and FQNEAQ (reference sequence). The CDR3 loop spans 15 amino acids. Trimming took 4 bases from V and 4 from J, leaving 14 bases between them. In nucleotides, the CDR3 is TGTGCCAGCAGCTATACAGGACCCCTTTACAATGAGCAGTTCTTC. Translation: CASSYTGPLYNEQFF.

The CDR3: CASSQDRGRPDTQYF. The CDR3 DNA sequence: TGTGCCAGCTCACAGGACAGGGGGCGCCCAGATACGCAGTATTTT. This chain uses TRBV18 with TRBJ2-3; 11 bases fit TRBD1. The CDR3 covers 15 residues. V shed 4 bases, J shed 4 bases, and the junction held 4 bases outside the gene matches. In germline, CDR1 is KGHSH, CDR2 LQKENI.

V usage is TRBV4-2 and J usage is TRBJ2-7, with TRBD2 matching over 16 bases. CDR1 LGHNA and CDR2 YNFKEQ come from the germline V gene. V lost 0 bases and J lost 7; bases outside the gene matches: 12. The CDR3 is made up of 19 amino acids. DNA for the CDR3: TGTGCCAGCAGCCAAGATGTGCAGGGACTAGCGGGAGGGCCGGAAGAGCAGTACTTC. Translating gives CASSQDVQGLAGGPEEQYF.

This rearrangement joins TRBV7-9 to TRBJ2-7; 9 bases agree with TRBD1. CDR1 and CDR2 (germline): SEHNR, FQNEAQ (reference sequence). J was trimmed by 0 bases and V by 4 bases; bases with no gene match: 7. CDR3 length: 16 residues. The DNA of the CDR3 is TGTGCCAGCAGCTCACCGGACAGGGGAAACTCCTACGAGCAGTACTTC. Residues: CASSSPDRGNSYEQYF.

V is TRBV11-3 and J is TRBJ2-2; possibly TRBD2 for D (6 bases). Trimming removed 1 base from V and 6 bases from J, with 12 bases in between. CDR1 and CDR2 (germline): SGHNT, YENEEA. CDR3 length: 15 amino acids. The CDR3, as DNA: TGTGCCAGCAGCTTAGGGGACGGGGGAGCCGGGGAGCTGTTTTTT. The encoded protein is CASSLGDGGAGELFF.

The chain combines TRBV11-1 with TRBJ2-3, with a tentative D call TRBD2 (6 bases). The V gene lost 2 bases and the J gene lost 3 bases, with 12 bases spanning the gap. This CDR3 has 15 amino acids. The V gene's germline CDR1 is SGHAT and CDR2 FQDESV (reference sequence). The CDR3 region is CASSLSGEITDTQYF. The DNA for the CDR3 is TGTGCCAGCAGCTTATCGGGGGAGATAACAGATACGCAGTATTTT.

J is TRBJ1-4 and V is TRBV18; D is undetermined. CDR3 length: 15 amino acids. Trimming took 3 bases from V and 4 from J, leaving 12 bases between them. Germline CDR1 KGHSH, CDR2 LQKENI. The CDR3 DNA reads TGTGCCAGCTCACCTAAGGACCCTGTTAATGAAAAACTGTTTTTT. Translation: CASSPKDPVNEKLFF. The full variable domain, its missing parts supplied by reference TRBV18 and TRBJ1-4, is NAGVMQNPRHLVRRRGQEARLRCSPMKGHSHVYWYRQLPEEGLKFMVYLQKENIIDESGMPKERFSAEFPKEGPSILRIQQVVRGDSAAYFCASSPKDPVNEKLFFGSGTQLSVL.

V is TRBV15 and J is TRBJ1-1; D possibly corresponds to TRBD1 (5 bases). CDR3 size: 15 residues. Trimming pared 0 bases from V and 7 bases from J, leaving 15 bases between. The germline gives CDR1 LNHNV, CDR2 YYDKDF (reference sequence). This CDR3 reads CATSREGGGWNEAFF. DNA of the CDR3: TGTGCCACCAGCAGAGAGGGGGGTGGTTGGAATGAAGCTTTCTTT.

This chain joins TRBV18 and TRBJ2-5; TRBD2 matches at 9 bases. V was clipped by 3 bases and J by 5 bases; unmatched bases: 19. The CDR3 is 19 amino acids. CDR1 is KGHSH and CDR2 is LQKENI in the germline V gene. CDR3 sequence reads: CASSPDTSLAGVASETQYF. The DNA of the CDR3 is TGTGCCAGCTCACCCGATACCTCTTTAGCGGGAGTTGCATCGGAGACCCAGTACTTC. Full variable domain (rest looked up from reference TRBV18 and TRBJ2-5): NAGVMQNPRHLVRRRGQEARLRCSPMKGHSHVYWYRQLPEEGLKFMVYLQKENIIDESGMPKERFSAEFPKEGPSILRIQQVVRGDSAAYFCASSPDTSLAGVASETQYFGPGTRLLVL.

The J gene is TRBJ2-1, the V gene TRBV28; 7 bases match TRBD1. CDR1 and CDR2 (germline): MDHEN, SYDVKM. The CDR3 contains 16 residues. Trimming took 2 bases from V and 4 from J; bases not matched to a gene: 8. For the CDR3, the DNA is TGTGCCAGCAGTTTAGTGACGGGACAGCCATACAATGAGCAGTTCTTC. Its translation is CASSLVTGQPYNEQFF.